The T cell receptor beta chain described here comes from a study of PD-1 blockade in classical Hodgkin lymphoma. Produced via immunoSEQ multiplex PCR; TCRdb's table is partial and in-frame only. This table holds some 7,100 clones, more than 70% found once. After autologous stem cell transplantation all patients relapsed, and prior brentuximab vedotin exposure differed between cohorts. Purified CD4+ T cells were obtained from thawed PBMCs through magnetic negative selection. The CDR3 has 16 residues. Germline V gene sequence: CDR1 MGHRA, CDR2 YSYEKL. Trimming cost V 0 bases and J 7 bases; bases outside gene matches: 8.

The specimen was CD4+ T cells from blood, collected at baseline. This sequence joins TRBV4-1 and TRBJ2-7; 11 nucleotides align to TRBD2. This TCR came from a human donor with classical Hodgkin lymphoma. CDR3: CASSQEGSGRAREQYF. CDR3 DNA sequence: TGCGCCAGCAGCCAAGAGGGTAGCGGGAGGGCTAGGGAGCAGTACTTC.